This T cell receptor (beta chain) was captured in a study of blood T cells in healthy people across ages. A second 7 to 11 cycle PCR used barcoded and J-beta primers. Each CDR3 protein gets one entry after TCRdb re-called the 5' RACE reads with MiXCR. The table lists about 320,000 distinct CDR3 sequences, less than 30% of them singletons, with around 29% in the top ten. V shed 5 bases, J shed 1 base, and the junction held 6 bases outside the gene matches. Germline V gives CDR1 SGHTA, CDR2 FQGNSA. CDR3 length: 15 amino acids. This rearrangement joins TRBV7-2 to TRBJ2-7; 9 bases agree with TRBD1. Sequencing used blood. The origin of this receptor is a woman in her sixties or seventies in good health. For the CDR3, the DNA is TGTGCCAGCAGCAAGCGGACAGGGGAATCCTACGAGCAGTACTTC. Amino acids: CASSKRTGESYEQYF.